These 10 T cell receptor beta chains were sequenced from one sample in a study of shared clonotypes between healthy human individuals. Repertoires were generated with immunoSEQ multiplex PCR, while TCRdb's copy carries only in-frame clones and drops some. The sample shows 2.3 million or so clones, 90% to 95% of them seen only once. Specimen: naive CD4+ T cells from PBMCs. Stated subset: CD45RA+ positively selected. The receptor set was obtained from a young man in good health. Some clones in this sample may be carry-over from other donors' samples.

The chain links TRBV27 to TRBJ2-2; TRBD1 aligns across 10 bases. The CDR3 spans 15 residues. Germline V lookup: CDR1 MNHEY, CDR2 SMNVEV (reference sequence). Losses at the gene ends were 8 bases for V and 4 bases for J; bases not matched to a gene: 7. CDR3 residues: CASGPRDRGTGELFF. The CDR3 nucleotides are TGTGCCAGCGGACCCCGGGACAGGGGCACCGGGGAGCTGTTTTTT.

This clone was detected once. CDR3: CASKAGLTYEQYF. The DNA for the CDR3 is TGTGCCAGCAAAGCGGGACTTACCTACGAGCAGTACTTC. This chain uses TRBV27 with TRBJ2-7, with 7 bases identical to TRBD2. With V trimmed by 7 bases and J by 2 bases, 5 bases remained unmatched. Germline CDR1 is MNHEY and CDR2 is SMNVEV (reference sequence). There are 13 residues in the CDR3.

The chain recombines TRBV6-1 with TRBJ2-7; 14 bases fit TRBD2. Unmatched junction bases numbered 2, after V lost 10 bases and J lost 3 bases. The germline CDR1 and CDR2 sequences are MNHNS and SASEGT. This CDR3 contains 13 residues. The CDR3 protein is CATGTSGSYEQYF. The CDR3 nucleotides read TGTGCCACCGGGACTAGCGGGAGCTACGAGCAGTACTTC.

V is TRBV6-5 and J is TRBJ1-2; D possibly corresponds to TRBD1 (6 bases). Germline lookup yields CDR1 MNHEY and CDR2 SVGAGI. V lost 10 bases and J lost 4, with 10 bases in between. This CDR3 has 11 residues. CDR3 sequence: CATGGGYGYTF. CDR3 sequence (DNA): TGTGCCACCGGAGGGGGCTATGGCTACACCTTC.

The J gene is TRBJ2-5, the V gene TRBV30; 7 nucleotides match TRBD1. V was pared by 2 bases and J by 5 bases, with 8 bases of the junction left unmatched. The CDR3 length is 14 residues. The germline gives CDR1 GTSNPN, CDR2 SVGIG (reference sequence). The DNA for the CDR3 is TGTGCCTGGAGTAGGGACAGAAGGGAGGAGACCCAGTACTTC. Residues: CAWSRDRREETQYF.

The chain has TRBV28 and TRBJ1-3; 8 bases are a match to TRBD1. The germline gives CDR1 MDHEN, CDR2 SYDVKM. This CDR3 has 16 amino acids. The trim removed 6 bases at V and 1 base at J, leaving 8 bases unmatched. CDR3 coding DNA: TGTGCCAGCAGCCACCCTAACAGGGGGTCTGGAAACACCATATATTTT. Translating it yields CASSHPNRGSGNTIYF.

The rearrangement links TRBV5-1 to TRBJ2-3; 8 nucleotides agree with TRBD2. Germline V gives CDR1 SGHRS, CDR2 YFSETQ. V was clipped by 2 bases and J by 2 bases; unmatched bases: 4. This CDR3 region has 15 residues. The CDR3 nucleotides read TGCGCCAGCAGCTTTGGAGCGGGAGACACAGATACGCAGTATTTT. Protein: CASSFGAGDTDTQYF.

This chain links TRBV30 with TRBJ2-2; D is possibly TRBD1 (6 bases). Germline V CDR1 and CDR2: GTSNPN, SVGIG (reference sequence). V was pared by 3 bases and J by 0 bases, with 11 bases between. The CDR3 extends over 15 amino acids. Here the CDR3 DNA reads TGTGCCTGGAGCCAGGGGCCTGCGAACACCGGGGAGCTGTTTTTT. Protein product: CAWSQGPANTGELFF.

This clone has just one count. The CDR3 DNA reads TGCAGTGCCACGGACAGGGACGAGCAGTACTTC. It yields the protein CSATDRDEQYF. The J gene is TRBJ2-7, the V gene TRBV20-1, with 8 bases aligning to TRBD1. The trim removed 6 bases at V and 5 bases at J, leaving 3 bases unmatched. The CDR3 totals 11 residues. The germline CDR1 and CDR2 sequences are DFQATT and SNEGSKA (reference sequence).

A remark on this clone: Within the sample, other DNA sequences also encode this same CDR3. This chain's CDR3 is CASSVGQGNTEAFF. CDR3 DNA sequence: TGTGCCAGCAGCGTGGGACAGGGGAACACTGAAGCTTTCTTT. The chain uses TRBV9 and TRBJ1-1; 9 bases agree with TRBD1. V was clipped by 2 bases and J by 1 base; unmatched bases: 0. Germline CDR1 is SGDLS and CDR2 is YYNGEE. The CDR3 contains 14 residues.